Shown below are 10 T cell receptor beta chains from a single sample sequenced in a study of CD8+CD57+ T cells in acquired aplastic anemia. All patients picked for sequencing had shown, by flow cytometry, an expansion of CD8+CD57+ cells. Genomic DNA, serving as template, underwent TCR beta VDJ and CDR3 profiling. TCRdb ran MiXCR on the reads and lists one entry per CDR3 protein. The sample lists approximately 250,000 distinct CDR3 sequences, about 80% occurring once. Sequenced: sorted CD4+, CD8+, or CD8+CD57+ T cells (not recorded which) from PBMCs. These receptors all come from a human donor with aplastic anemia.

This rearrangement joins TRBV7-8 to TRBJ2-2, with D possibly matching TRBD1 (6 bases). Trimming cost V 1 base and J 17 bases, with 23 bases left between them. The CDR3 is made up of 15 amino acids. Germline CDR1 and CDR2: SGHVS and FQNEAQ. CDR3 sequence reads: CASSLVGGLDRQYFF. The CDR3 coding sequence is TGTGCCAGCAGCTTAGTAGGGGGTCTCGATAGGCAGTATTTTTTT.

On this clonotype itself: A read error may produce the germline difference seen at one junction end. This chain connects TRBV7-2 to TRBJ2-3; D possibly uses TRBD1 or TRBD2 (5 bases each). The CDR3 runs 14 residues. The germline V gene encodes CDR1 SGHTA and CDR2 FQGNSA. The CDR3 bases are TGTGCCAGCAGCCCCAAACGGGGCAAAGGCTATGGCTACTTT. This encodes CASSPKRGKGYGYF.

On this clonotype: An end of the junction does not agree with germline; a read error may underlie this. The chain joins TRBV7-9 to TRBJ2-7; D ambiguous. This CDR3 is 14 amino acids long. CDR1 is SEHNR, CDR2 FQNEAQ, per germline (reference sequence). CDR3 nucleotide sequence: TGTGCCAGCAGCTTGGTAGGGTACGATGAGCAGCACTTCTTC. This translates into CASSLVGYDEQHFF.

A note on this clonotype: The CDR3 does not close with the conserved phenylalanine or tryptophan, likely indicating a read error. It is unclear where the CDR3 begins or ends on the DNA, so no DNA is shown, and the CDR3 is as TCRdb lists it. V usage is TRBV7-3 and J usage is TRBJ2-1. The CDR3 extends over 13 residues, inclusive of both ends. CDR1 is SGHTA, CDR2 FQGTGA, per germline. CDR3 region: CASSQVGPDMVQH.

At least ten counts were recorded for this clonotype. This sequence may be a read error, since a much larger clone differs from it by one base. The J gene is TRBJ2-1, the V gene TRBV5-4; the match to TRBD2 covers 7 bases. Germline loops: CDR1 SGHNT, CDR2 YYREEE (reference sequence). The ends lost 2 bases at V and 8 bases at J; junction bases unmatched: 13. This CDR3 has 16 amino acids. The CDR3 here is CASSFTSAGGSDEQFF. CDR3 bases: TGTGCCAGCAGCTTTACTAGCGCCGGGGGGAGCGATGAGCAGTTCTTC.

This chain joins TRBV7-3 and TRBJ1-1, with D possibly matching TRBD1 (6 bases). The CDR3 runs 15 residues. Deletions cut 5 bases from V and 14 bases from J, with 27 bases between. The germline CDR1 and CDR2 sequences are SGHTA and FQGTGA. In DNA form, the CDR3 reads TGTGCCAGCAGCCCACAGGGATTACAATTCACTCCTCCATTCTTT. Translated: CASSPQGLQFTPPFF. Filled out from reference TRBV7-3 and TRBJ1-1, the complete variable domain reads GAGVSQTPSNKVTEKGKYVELRCDPISGHTALYWYRQSLGQGPEFLIYFQGTGAADDSGLPNDRFFAVRPEGSVSTLKIQRTERGDSAVYLCASSPQGLQFTPPFFGQGTRLTVV.

This chain connects TRBV7-9 to TRBJ2-1; the match to TRBD1 covers 10 bases. CDR1 is SEHNR and CDR2 is FQNEAQ in the germline V gene (reference sequence). V shed 11 bases and J 4 bases; nucleotides not matched to a gene: 5. The CDR3 is made up of 13 amino acids. The CDR3 is CAGQGDRYNEQFF. DNA for the CDR3: TGTGCCGGACAGGGGGACCGATACAATGAGCAGTTCTTC.

CDR3 amino acids: CASGLDGNSQYFAFF. In DNA form, the CDR3 reads TGTGCCAGCGGCTTAGATGGGAACAGTCAGTACTTCGCTTTCTTT. This chain joins TRBV9 and TRBJ1-1; D uncertain. This CDR3 is 15 amino acids long. Per the germline V gene, CDR1 is SGDLS and CDR2 is YYNGEE. Trimming took 7 bases from V and 11 from J, leaving 27 bases between them. Full variable domain (rest looked up from reference TRBV9 and TRBJ1-1): DSGVTQTPKHLITATGQRVTLRCSPRSGDLSVYWYQQSLDQGLQFLIQYYNGEERAKGNILERFSAQQFPDLHSELNLSSLELGDSALYFCASGLDGNSQYFAFFGQGTRLTVV.

Regarding this clonotype: The CDR3 end shows no conserved phenylalanine or tryptophan, and so a read error is likely. The DNA is omitted, as the CDR3 cannot be located on it reliably, and the CDR3 follows TCRdb's listing. This sequence joins TRBV2 and TRBJ2-5; the table's TRBD1 call for D was not verified on the DNA. The CDR3 spans 15 amino acids, including both terminal residues. CDR1 and CDR2 from the germline V gene are SNHLY and FYNNEI. The CDR3 protein is CASGAGGTDTQTLYS.

As for this clonotype: Germline and junction disagree at one end, which may indicate a read error. The chain employs TRBV7-3 and TRBJ1-1, with D perhaps TRBD1 (5 bases). CDR3 length: 14 amino acids. Germline CDR1 is SGHTA and CDR2 is FQGTGA. The CDR3 loop reads CATSRVPSEDAEFF. The CDR3 bases are TGTGCCACCAGCAGGGTGCCAAGCGAAGATGCAGAGTTCTTC.